In this sample, the clone carrying this TCR beta chain turned up many times. Its antigen is unidentified. This specimen comes from a study of T-cell reconstitution after alpha-beta-depleted transplantation in children. Findings of the study overall: It was reported that alpha-beta T cells came from several hundred expanded graft clones (about two months after transplant). Several patients had high TCRbeta diversity at day 60; it came from surviving recipient T cells and thymic progenitors. T-cell counts and diversity were attributed mostly to newly produced T cells one year after transplant.

Unique molecular identifiers were used in preparing the TCRbeta library. MiXCR was run by TCRdb on the PCR reads, yielding one entry per CDR3 protein. The profile covers 100,000 to 120,000 distinct CDR3 sequences, with approximately 6.4% appearing a single time and roughly 24% taken by the ten largest. The CDR3 totals 16 residues. From germline, CDR1 is LGHNA and CDR2 YSLEER. The trim removed 4 bases at V and 12 bases at J, leaving 16 bases unmatched. Sequencing used PBMCs, mostly from graft donor cells, obtained 360 days after TCRalphabeta/CD19-depleted stem cell transplant. The rearrangement uses TRBV4-3 and TRBJ1-4, with 8 bases identical to TRBD1. The TCR originated in a male patient aged 2-15 years who had a stem cell transplant for acute lymphoblastic leukemia, so the T cells may come from the graft donor. Here the CDR3 reads CASSLQSRDRRRELFF. CDR3 bases: TGCGCCAGCAGCCTCCAGAGTCGGGACAGGCGAAGGGAACTGTTTTTT.